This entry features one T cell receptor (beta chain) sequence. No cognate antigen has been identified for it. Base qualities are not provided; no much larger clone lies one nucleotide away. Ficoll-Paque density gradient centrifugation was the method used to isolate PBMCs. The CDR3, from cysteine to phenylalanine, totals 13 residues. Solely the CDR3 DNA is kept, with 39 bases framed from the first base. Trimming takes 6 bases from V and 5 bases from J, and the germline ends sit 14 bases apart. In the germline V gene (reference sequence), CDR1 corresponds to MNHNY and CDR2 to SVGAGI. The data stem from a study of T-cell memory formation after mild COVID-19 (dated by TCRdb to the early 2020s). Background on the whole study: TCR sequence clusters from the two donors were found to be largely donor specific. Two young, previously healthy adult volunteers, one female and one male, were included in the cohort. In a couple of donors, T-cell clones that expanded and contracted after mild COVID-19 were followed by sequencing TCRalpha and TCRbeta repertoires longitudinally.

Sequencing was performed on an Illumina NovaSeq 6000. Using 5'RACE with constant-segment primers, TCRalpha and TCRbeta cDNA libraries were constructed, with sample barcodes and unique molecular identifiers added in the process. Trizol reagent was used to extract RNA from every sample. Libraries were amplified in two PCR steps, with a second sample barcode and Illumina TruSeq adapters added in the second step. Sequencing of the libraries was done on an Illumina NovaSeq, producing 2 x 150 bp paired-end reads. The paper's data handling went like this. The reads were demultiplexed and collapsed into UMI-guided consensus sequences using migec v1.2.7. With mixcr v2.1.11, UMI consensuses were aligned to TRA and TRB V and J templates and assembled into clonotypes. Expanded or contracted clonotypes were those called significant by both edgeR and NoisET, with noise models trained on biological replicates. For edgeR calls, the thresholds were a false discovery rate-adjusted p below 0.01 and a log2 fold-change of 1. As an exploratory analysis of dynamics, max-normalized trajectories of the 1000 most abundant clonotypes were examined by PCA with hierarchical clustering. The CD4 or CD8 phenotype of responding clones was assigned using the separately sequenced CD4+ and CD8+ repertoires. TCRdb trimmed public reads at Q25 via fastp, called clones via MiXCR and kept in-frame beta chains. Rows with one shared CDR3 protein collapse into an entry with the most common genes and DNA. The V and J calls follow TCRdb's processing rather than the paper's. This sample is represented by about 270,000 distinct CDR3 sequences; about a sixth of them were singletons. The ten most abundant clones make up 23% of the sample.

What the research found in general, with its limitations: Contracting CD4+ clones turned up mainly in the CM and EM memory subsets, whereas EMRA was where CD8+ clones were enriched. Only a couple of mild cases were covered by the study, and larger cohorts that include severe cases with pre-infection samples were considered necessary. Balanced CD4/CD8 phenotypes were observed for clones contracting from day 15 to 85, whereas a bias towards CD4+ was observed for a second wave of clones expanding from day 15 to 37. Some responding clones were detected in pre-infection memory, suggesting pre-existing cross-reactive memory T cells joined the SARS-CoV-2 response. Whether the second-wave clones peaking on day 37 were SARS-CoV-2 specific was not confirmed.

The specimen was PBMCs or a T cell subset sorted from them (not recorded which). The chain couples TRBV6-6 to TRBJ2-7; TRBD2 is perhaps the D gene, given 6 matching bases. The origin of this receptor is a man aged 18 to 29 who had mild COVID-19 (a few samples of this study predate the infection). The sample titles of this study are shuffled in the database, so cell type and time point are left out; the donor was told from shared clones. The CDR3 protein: CASRYTSNHEQYF. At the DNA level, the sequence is TGTGCCAGCAGGTACACTAGCAACCACGAGCAGTACTTC.